The present entry profiles one T cell receptor beta chain with its context. Only in-frame clones appear in the TCRdb table, and some are missing; sequencing was by immunoSEQ multiplex PCR. The sample has about 270,000 clones; 75% to 90% are singletons. The source of the sample is a study of blood T cell repertoires in COVID-19. Two negative PCRs, clearance, or symptom resolution were required of recovered Cohort 3 donors. After removal of 3 bases from V and 5 bases from J, the junction contained 4 bases not matched to a gene. The CDR3 consists of 13 residues. Per the germline V gene, CDR1 is SGHNT and CDR2 is YYREEE (reference sequence).

Material: PBMCs or T cells enriched from blood (not recorded which). The chain links TRBV5-4 to TRBJ2-5; 7 bases are shared with TRBD1. This TCR was sampled from a woman aged 18-30 years who had recovered from COVID-19. In DNA form, the CDR3 reads TGTGCCAGCAGCTCACAGGGGAGCGAGACCCAGTACTTC. This codes for CASSSQGSETQYF.